This TCR beta chain came from a study of control samples from healthy donors and cancer patients. Per the germline V gene, CDR1 is SGHNT and CDR2 is YYREEE (reference sequence). Trimming took off 5 bases at V and 6 bases at J, with 16 bases between the two ends. The length of the CDR3 is 14 residues. In this sample, this clone turned up once. The data were produced by immunoSEQ multiplex PCR, yet TCRdb's version contains in-frame clones alone and is incomplete. In the table there are roughly 160,000 clones, around 88% of which are singletons. The chain couples TRBV5-4 to TRBJ2-3; weak D call: TRBD2 (6 bases). This receptor was taken from a woman aged 25 to 39 in good health. The source material was blood. The CDR3 sequence: CASSPRDFSDTQYF. The CDR3 nucleotides are TGTGCCAGCAGTCCAAGGGACTTCTCCGATACGCAGTATTTT. The whole variable domain, remainder taken from reference TRBV5-4 and TRBJ2-3, is ETGVTQSPTHLIKTRGQQVTLRCSSQSGHNTVSWYQQALGQGPQFIFQYYREEENGRGNFPPRFSGLQFPNYSSELNVNALELDDSALYLCASSPRDFSDTQYFGPGTRLTVL.